This T cell receptor beta chain appears in the sequencing data of a study of regulatory T cells in long-lasting Graves disease. CDR3 length equals 15 residues. V lost 7 bases to trimming and J lost 8 bases; unmatched junction nucleotides: 16. The V gene's germline CDR1 is MDHEN and CDR2 SYDVKM. Time point specified: newly diagnosed GD, antithyroid drugs for less than 3 months. Construction of the TCR library relied on RNA isolated from PBMCs. iRepertoire HTBI primers and Arm-PCR of CDR3 regions built TCR beta libraries. TCRdb recomputed calls from the multiplex PCR reads with MiXCR, one row per CDR3 protein. The table shows roughly 410,000 distinct CDR3 sequences, with over 14% occurring only once. This clonotype was seen only a few times. These sequences were also reported in another study, on T cells in Graves' hyperthyroidism and ophthalmopathy.

This chain links TRBV28 with TRBJ1-2; 7 bases map to TRBD1. This sample comprised peripheral blood mononuclear cells (PBMCs), obtained at new diagnosis, from a patient treated with antithyroid drugs. This TCR derives from a woman aged 40-49 years with Graves disease. The CDR3 DNA reads TGTGCCAGCAACCTCCTTGACAGGGCAGGAGGCGGCTACACCTTC. Amino acid sequence: CASNLLDRAGGGYTF.